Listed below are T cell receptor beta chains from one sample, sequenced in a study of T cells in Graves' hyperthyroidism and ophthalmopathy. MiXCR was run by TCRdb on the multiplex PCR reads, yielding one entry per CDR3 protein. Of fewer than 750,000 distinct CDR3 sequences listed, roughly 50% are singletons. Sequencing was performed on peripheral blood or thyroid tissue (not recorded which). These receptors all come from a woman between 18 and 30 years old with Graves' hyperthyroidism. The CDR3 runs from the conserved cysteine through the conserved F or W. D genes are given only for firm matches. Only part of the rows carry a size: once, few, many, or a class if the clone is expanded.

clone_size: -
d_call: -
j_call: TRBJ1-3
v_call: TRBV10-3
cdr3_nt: TGTGCCATCAGTGAGGGCGTCGGGGGGGCGGGAAACACCATATATTTT
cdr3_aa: CAISEGVGGAGNTIYF

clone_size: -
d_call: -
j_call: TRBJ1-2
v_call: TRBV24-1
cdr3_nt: TGTGCCACCTTAAGGGACCCAGGGGACTATGGCCACACCTTC
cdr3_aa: CATLRDPGDYGHTF

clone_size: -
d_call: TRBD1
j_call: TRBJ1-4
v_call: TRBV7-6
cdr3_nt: TGTGCCAGCAGCTTCGACAGGGGTAATGAAAAACTGTTTTTT
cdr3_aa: CASSFDRGNEKLFF

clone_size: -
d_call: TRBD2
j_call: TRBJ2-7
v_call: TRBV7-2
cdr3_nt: TGTGCCAGCAGCTTAATTTGGGGACTAGCGGGAGTCTACGAGCAGTACTTC
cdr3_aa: CASSLIWGLAGVYEQYF

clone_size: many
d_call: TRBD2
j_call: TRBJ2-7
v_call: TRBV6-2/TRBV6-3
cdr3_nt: TGTGCCAGCAGTACCGAGCGGGAGGTCTACTACGAGCAGTACTTC
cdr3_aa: CASSTEREVYYEQYF

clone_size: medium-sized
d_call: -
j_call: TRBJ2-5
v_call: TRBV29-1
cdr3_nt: TGCAGCGTTGACGTCCGGGACGCAGAGACCCAGTACTTC
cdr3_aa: CSVDVRDAETQYF

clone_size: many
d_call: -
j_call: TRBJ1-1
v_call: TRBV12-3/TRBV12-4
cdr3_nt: TGTGCCAGCAGTTCCGGGCTCGCCACTGAAGCTTTCTTT
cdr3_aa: CASSSGLATEAFF

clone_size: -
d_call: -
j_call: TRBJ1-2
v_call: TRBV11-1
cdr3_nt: TGTGCCAGCAGCTTATACCCGGCCTGGCGGGATACGTATGGCTACACCTTC
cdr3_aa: CASSLYPAWRDTYGYTF

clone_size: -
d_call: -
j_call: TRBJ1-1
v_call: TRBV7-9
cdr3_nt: TGTGCCAGCACCCAGGGACGGTACACTGAAGCTTTCTTT
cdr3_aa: CASTQGRYTEAFF

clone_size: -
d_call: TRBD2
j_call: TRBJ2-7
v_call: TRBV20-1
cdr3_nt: TGCAGTGCCAAGAGGGGGACTAGCGGGAGGGTGGGGGAGCAGTACTTC
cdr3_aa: CSAKRGTSGRVGEQYF

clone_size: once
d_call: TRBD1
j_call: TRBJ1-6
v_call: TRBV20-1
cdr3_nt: TGCAGTGCTATATACAGGGGACCTAATCAGCCCCTCCACTTT
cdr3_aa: CSAIYRGPNQPLHF

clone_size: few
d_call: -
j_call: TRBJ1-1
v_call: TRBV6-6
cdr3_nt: TGTGCCAGCAGTTGGGGCTCGCGGGGCGATGAGCAGTTCTTT
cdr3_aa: CASSWGSRGDEQFF